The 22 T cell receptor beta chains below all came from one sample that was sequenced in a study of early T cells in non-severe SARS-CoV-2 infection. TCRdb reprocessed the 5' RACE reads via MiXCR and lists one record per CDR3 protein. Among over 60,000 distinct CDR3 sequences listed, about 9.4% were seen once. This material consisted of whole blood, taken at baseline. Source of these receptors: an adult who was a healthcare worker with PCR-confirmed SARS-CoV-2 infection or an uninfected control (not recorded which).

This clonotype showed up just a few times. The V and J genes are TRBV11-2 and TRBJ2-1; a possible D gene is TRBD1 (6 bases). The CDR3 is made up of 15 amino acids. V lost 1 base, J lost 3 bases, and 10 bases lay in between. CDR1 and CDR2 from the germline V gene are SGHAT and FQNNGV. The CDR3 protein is CASSLGAGDYNEQFF. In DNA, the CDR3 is TGTGCCAGCAGCTTAGGAGCAGGGGACTACAATGAGCAGTTCTTC.

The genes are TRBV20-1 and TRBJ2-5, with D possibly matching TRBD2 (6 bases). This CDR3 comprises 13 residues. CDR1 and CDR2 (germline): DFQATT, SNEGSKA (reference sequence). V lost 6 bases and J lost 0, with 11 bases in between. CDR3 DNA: TGCAGTGCCAAGAGGGACTACCAAGAGACCCAGTACTTC. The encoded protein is CSAKRDYQETQYF.

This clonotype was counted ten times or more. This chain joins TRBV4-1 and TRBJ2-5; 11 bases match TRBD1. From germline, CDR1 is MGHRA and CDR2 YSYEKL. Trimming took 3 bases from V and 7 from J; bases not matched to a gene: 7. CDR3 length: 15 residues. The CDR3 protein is CASSQTGTGGLTQYF. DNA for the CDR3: TGCGCCAGCAGCCAGACCGGGACAGGGGGTTTGACCCAGTACTTC.

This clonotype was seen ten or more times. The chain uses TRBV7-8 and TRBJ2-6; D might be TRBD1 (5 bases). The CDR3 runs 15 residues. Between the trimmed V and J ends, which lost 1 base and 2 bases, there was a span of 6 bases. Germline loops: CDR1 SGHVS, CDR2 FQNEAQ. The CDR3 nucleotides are TGTGCCAGCAGCTTAGGACAGACTGGGGCCAACGTCCTGACTTTC. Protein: CASSLGQTGANVLTF.

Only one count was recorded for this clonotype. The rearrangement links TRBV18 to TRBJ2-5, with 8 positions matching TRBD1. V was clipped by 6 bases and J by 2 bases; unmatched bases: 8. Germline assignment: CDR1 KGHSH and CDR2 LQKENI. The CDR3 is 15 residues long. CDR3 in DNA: TGTGCCAGCTCGGAAGGACAGGGACGACAAGAGACCCAGTACTTC. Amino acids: CASSEGQGRQETQYF.

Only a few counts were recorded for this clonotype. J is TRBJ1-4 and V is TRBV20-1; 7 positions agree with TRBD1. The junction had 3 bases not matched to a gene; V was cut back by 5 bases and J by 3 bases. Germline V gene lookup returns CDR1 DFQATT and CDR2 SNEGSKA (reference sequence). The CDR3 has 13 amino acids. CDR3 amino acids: CSARQGSNEKLFF. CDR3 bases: TGCAGTGCTCGACAGGGTTCTAATGAAAAACTGTTTTTT.

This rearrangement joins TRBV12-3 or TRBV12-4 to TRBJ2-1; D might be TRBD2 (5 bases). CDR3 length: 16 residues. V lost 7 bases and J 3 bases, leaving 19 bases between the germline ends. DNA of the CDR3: TGTGCCAGCATGGGAGAGGTTGAGGTATTCTACAATGAGCAGTTCTTC. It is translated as CASMGEVEVFYNEQFF.

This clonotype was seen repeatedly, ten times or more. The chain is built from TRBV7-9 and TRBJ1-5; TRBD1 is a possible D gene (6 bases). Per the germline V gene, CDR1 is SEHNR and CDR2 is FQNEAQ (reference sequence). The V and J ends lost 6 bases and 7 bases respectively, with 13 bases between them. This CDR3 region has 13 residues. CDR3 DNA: TGTGCCAGCAGTCTAGGGGGAAGGCAGCCCCAGCATTTT. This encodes CASSLGGRQPQHF. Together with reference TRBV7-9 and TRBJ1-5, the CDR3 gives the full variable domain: DTGVSQNPRHKITKRGQNVTFRCDPISEHNRLYWYRQTLGQGPEFLTYFQNEAQLEKSRLLSDRFSAERPKGSFSTLEIQRTEQGDSAMYLCASSLGGRQPQHFGDGTRLSIL.

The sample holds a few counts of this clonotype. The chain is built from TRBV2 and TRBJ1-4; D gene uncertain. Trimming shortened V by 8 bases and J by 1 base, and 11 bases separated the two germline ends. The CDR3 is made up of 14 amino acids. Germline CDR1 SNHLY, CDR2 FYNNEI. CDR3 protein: CASVRLGTNEKLFF. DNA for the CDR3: TGTGCCAGCGTCCGACTTGGAACTAATGAAAAACTGTTTTTT.

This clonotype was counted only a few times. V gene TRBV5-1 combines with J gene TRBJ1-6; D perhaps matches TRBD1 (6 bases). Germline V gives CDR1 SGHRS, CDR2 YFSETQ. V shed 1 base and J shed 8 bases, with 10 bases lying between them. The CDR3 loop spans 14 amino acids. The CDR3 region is CASSLRDMYSPLHF. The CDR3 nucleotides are TGCGCCAGCAGCTTGCGGGACATGTATTCACCCCTCCACTTT.

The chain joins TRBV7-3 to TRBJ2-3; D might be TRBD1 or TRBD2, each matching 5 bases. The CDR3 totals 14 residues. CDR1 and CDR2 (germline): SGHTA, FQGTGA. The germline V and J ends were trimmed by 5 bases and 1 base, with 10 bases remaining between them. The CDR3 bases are TGTGCCAGCAGCCCCGGGGCGGGCACAGATACGCAGTATTTT. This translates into CASSPGAGTDTQYF.

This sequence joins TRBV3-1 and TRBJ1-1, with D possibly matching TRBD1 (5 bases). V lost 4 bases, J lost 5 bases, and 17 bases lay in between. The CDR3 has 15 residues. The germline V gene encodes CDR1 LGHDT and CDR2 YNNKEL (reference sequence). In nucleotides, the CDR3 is TGTGCCAGCAGCCCACTGGACACCCCCTTGACTGAAGCTTTCTTT. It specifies CASSPLDTPLTEAFF.

CDR3 DNA sequence: TGTGCCAGCAGCCAAGTCTTGATCGTCAGGACTAGCGGGGGTCCCACCTCCACAGATACGCAGTATTTT. Its translation is CASSQVLIVRTSGGPTSTDTQYF. This chain joins TRBV3-1 and TRBJ2-3; TRBD2 matches 13 bases. Germline lookup yields CDR1 LGHDT and CDR2 YNNKEL (reference sequence). The CDR3 is 23 residues long. V shed 1 base, J shed 2 bases, and the junction held 21 bases outside the gene matches.

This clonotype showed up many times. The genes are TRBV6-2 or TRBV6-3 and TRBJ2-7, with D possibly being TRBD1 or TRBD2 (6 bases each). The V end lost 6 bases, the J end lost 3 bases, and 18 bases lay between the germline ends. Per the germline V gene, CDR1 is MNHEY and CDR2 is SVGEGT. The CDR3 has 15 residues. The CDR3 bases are TGTGCCAGCAGAAATCAGGGGTCCGGGGGCTACGAGCAGTACTTC. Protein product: CASRNQGSGGYEQYF.

CDR3 nucleotides: TGCGCCAGCAGCTTGGTCTCAGGGGGCGATTACGTCGGGGAGCTGTTTTTT. It translates to CASSLVSGGDYVGELFF. V and J are TRBV5-1 and TRBJ2-2, with TRBD1 matching over 8 bases. Germline values: CDR1 SGHRS, CDR2 YFSETQ. V was pared by 0 bases and J by 7 bases, with 11 bases of the junction left unmatched. This CDR3 is built from 17 residues.

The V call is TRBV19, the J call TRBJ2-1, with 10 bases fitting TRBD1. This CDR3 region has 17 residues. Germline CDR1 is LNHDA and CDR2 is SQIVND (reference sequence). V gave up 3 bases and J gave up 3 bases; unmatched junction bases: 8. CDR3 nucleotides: TGTGCCAGTAGTATTGGGAAGGGACAGGGGATCTACAATGAGCAGTTCTTC. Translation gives CASSIGKGQGIYNEQFF.

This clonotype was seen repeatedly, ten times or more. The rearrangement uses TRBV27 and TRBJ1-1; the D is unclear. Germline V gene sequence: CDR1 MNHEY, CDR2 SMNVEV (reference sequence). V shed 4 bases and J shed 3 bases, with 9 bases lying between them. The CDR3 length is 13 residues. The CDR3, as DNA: TGTGCCAGCAGTTCCTTCAGGTACACTGAAGCTTTCTTT. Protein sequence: CASSSFRYTEAFF.

The CDR3 spells CASSRTGYNSPLHF. In DNA, the CDR3 is TGTGCCAGCAGCCGCACTGGCTATAATTCACCCCTCCACTTT. The chain links TRBV7-9 to TRBJ1-6; no clear D. The CDR3 consists of 14 residues. V lost 5 bases and J lost 3, with 8 bases in between. In germline, CDR1 is SEHNR, CDR2 FQNEAQ (reference sequence).

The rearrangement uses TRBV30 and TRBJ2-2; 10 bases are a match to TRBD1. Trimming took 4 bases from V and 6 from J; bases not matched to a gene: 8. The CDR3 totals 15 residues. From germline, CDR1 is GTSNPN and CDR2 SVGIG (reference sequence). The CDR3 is CAWMRDRGLPGELFF. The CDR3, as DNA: TGTGCCTGGATGAGAGACAGGGGGCTGCCCGGGGAGCTGTTTTTT.

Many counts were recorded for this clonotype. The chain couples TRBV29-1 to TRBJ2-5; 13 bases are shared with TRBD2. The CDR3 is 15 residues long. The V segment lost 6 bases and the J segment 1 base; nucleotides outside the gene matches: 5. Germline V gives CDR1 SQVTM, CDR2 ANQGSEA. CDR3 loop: CSVRLAGGRQETQYF. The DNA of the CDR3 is TGCAGCGTGCGACTAGCGGGGGGCCGCCAAGAGACCCAGTACTTC.

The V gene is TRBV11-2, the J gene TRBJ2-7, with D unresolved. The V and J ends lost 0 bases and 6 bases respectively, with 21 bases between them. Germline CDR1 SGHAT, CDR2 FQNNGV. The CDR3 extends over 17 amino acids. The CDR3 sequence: CASSLEGAGLLAAEQYF. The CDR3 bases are TGTGCCAGCAGCTTAGAGGGCGCTGGGCTCCTGGCGGCCGAGCAGTACTTC. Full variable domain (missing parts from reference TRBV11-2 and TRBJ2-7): EAGVAQSPRYKIIEKRQSVAFWCNPISGHATLYWYQQILGQGPKLLIQFQNNGVVDDSQLPKDRFSAERLKGVDSTLKIQPAKLEDSAVYLCASSLEGAGLLAAEQYFGPGTRLTVT.

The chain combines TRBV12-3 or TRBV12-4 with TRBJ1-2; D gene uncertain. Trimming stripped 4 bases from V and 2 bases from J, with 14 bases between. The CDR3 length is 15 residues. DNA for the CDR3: TGTGCCAGCAGTTCCCCTCGACTGGGGAACTATGGCTACACCTTC. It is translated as CASSSPRLGNYGYTF.